These 18 T cell receptor beta chains came from one sample sequenced in a study of breast tumors, draining lymph nodes, adjacent tissues. The lymph nodes were axillary draining lymph nodes from breast cancer patients. TCRdb processed the multiplex PCR reads anew with MiXCR; each CDR3 protein has one entry. The sample yields about 230,000 distinct CDR3 sequences, 32% seen once. Sequencing was performed on axillary lymph node tissue. The receptor set was obtained from a female donor with breast cancer. Some clones in this sample may be carry-over from other donors' samples.

In its sample, this clonotype was seen many times. This chain links TRBV10-2 with TRBJ2-3, with a weak D call TRBD2 (6 bases). This CDR3 comprises 13 residues. V gave up 6 bases and J gave up 4 bases, with 11 bases separating them. Germline lookup yields CDR1 WSHSY and CDR2 SAAADI. This CDR3 is CASRTGSADTQYF. The CDR3 DNA reads as TGCGCCAGCAGAACCGGGAGTGCAGATACGCAGTATTTT.

This clonotype showed up just a few times. This may be a read error, as it is one base from a much larger clone. The CDR3 spells CASSVGGDSYEQSF. CDR3 DNA: TGTGCCAGCAGCGTAGGGGGAGACAGCTACGAGCAGTCCTTC. This chain joins TRBV9 and TRBJ2-7; D possibly matches TRBD1 or TRBD2 (5 bases each). The CDR3 consists of 14 residues. Germline V gives CDR1 SGDLS, CDR2 YYNGEE.

This clonotype was counted at least ten times. V is TRBV4-1 and J is TRBJ2-7, with TRBD2 matching 10 bases. Per the germline V gene, CDR1 is MGHRA and CDR2 is YSYEKL. CDR3 size: 18 residues. The ends lost 1 base at V and 3 bases at J; junction bases unmatched: 12. DNA of the CDR3: TGCGCCAGCAGCCAAGCCCCGGGGAGGACTAGCGGAGACTACGAGCAGTACTTC. It encodes CASSQAPGRTSGDYEQYF.

This clonotype has a count of ten or more. A much larger clone differs by one base, so this may be a read error. The genes are TRBV7-3 and TRBJ2-5; tentatively, D is TRBD1 or TRBD2 (5 bases each). This CDR3 has 15 residues. The germline V gene encodes CDR1 SGHTA and CDR2 FQGTGA. This CDR3 reads CASSLGGRDQETQHF. The CDR3 region has the DNA TGTGCCAGCAGCTTAGGTGGAAGGGACCAAGAGACCCAGCACTTC.

The sample holds many counts of this clonotype. The chain recombines TRBV28 with TRBJ2-7; 7 bases map to TRBD1. The CDR3 spans 16 residues. The germline V gene has CDR1 MDHEN and CDR2 SYDVKM. V was pared by 10 bases and J by 0 bases, with 15 bases of the junction left unmatched. The DNA for the CDR3 is TGTGCCACCAGGGGTGTTAGGGGGCGCAGCTCCTACGAGCAGTACTTC. It encodes CATRGVRGRSSYEQYF.

V is TRBV19 and J is TRBJ1-5, with TRBD1 matching 8 bases. The length of the CDR3 is 15 residues. J was trimmed by 6 bases and V by 2 bases; bases with no gene match: 6. Per germline, CDR1 LNHDA and CDR2 SQIVND (reference sequence). CDR3 coding DNA: TGTGCCAGTAGTATACCAGGGGGCGAGGGTCAGCCCCAGCATTTT. It is translated as CASSIPGGEGQPQHF.

Turning to this clonotype: Compared with germline, one end of the junction differs, possibly owing to a read error. This chain joins TRBV11-3 and TRBJ2-1; D perhaps matches TRBD1 (5 bases). The CDR3 covers 12 residues. Germline values: CDR1 SGHNT, CDR2 YENEEA. The CDR3, as DNA: TGCGCCAGCAGCTCTCAAATAGGGGCGCAGTTCTTC. It yields the protein CASSSQIGAQFF.

A single count supports this clonotype. J is TRBJ1-2 and V is TRBV19, with D unclear. The CDR3 length is 14 residues. Germline V gene sequence: CDR1 LNHDA, CDR2 SQIVND (reference sequence). V gave up 5 bases and J gave up 4 bases, with 14 bases separating them. The CDR3 DNA follows: TGTGCCAGTAGTTCCCCGTCGCGATCCTATGGCTACACCTTC. It translates to CASSSPSRSYGYTF.

The CDR3 DNA sequence: TGTGCCAGCAACGGGGGATATAGGACAGATACGCAGTATTTT. Protein sequence: CASNGGYRTDTQYF. The chain has TRBV4-2 and TRBJ2-3, with TRBD2 as a possible D gene (6 bases). CDR1 and CDR2 from the germline V gene are LGHNA and YNFKEQ. V lost 7 bases and J 3 bases, leaving 14 bases between the germline ends. The CDR3 runs to 14 residues.

The gene calls are TRBV7-3 and TRBJ2-5; 10 bases are a match to TRBD1. V was clipped by 5 bases and J by 9 bases; unmatched bases: 12. The CDR3 extends over 15 amino acids. Per the germline V gene, CDR1 is SGHTA and CDR2 is FQGTGA. The CDR3 loop is CASSLSTGGNQPQYF. DNA of the CDR3: TGTGCCAGCAGCCTTTCGACAGGGGGCAATCAGCCCCAGTACTTC.

This clonotype turned up a few times. This may stem from a read error, because a much larger clone lies one nucleotide away. The chain links TRBV5-1 to TRBJ2-5; 10 bases align to TRBD1. V lost 4 bases to trimming and J lost 8 bases; unmatched junction nucleotides: 8. The CDR3 totals 14 residues. CDR1 and CDR2 from the germline V gene are SGHRS and YFSETQ. Here the CDR3 reads CASSRDRGRDTQYF. For the CDR3, the DNA is TGCGCCAGCAGCAGGGACAGGGGCAGGGACACCCAGTACTTC.

There are many counts of this clonotype. The V gene is TRBV29-1, the J gene TRBJ1-1; D gene uncertain. The ends were cut back, 0 bases at V and 0 bases at J, with 11 bases in the middle. Germline loops: CDR1 SQVTM, CDR2 ANQGSEA. CDR3 length equals 15 residues. The CDR3 sequence: CSVEDSGLLNTEAFF. The DNA for the CDR3 is TGCAGCGTTGAAGATTCAGGACTTTTGAACACTGAAGCTTTCTTT.

This clonotype was counted at least ten times. The chain employs TRBV13 and TRBJ2-7; 9 nucleotides match TRBD2. Germline loops: CDR1 PRHDT, CDR2 FYEKMQ (reference sequence). This CDR3 has 16 residues. The V and J ends lost 5 bases and 4 bases, in that order; junction bases with no gene match: 12. CDR3 DNA sequence: TGTGCCAGCAGCGCAGGCCCGGCGGGAGGGCCGTACGAGCAGTACTTC. Translated: CASSAGPAGGPYEQYF.

Ten or more counts support this clonotype. The rearrangement links TRBV19 to TRBJ2-2; 7 bases line up with TRBD2. J gave up 2 bases and V 6 bases, and 9 bases lay outside the gene matches. This CDR3 comprises 16 residues. CDR1 and CDR2 (germline): LNHDA, SQIVND (reference sequence). CDR3 in amino acids: CASRRERDGNTGELFF. In nucleotides, the CDR3 is TGTGCCAGTAGGCGGGAGCGGGATGGTAACACCGGGGAGCTGTTTTTT.

This chain joins TRBV25-1 and TRBJ2-3; TRBD1 might be the D (5 bases). With 6 bases removed from V and 4 bases from J, the gap between germline ends came to 14 bases. This CDR3 comprises 14 residues. Germline V gives CDR1 MGHDK, CDR2 SYGVNS. CDR3 residues: CASSTGGWADTQYF. DNA for the CDR3: TGTGCCAGCAGCACAGGTGGTTGGGCAGATACGCAGTATTTT.

This clonotype was recorded many times. The gene calls are TRBV6-2 or TRBV6-3 and TRBJ2-7; TRBD2 matches at 9 bases. The CDR3 length is 15 residues. Germline lookup yields CDR1 MNHEY and CDR2 SVGEGT. Trimming at V came to 8 bases and at J to 3 bases, leaving 11 bases not matched to a gene. The CDR3 loop reads CASPYQLAGCYEQYF. For the CDR3, the DNA is TGTGCCAGCCCATACCAACTAGCGGGTTGCTACGAGCAGTACTTC.

There are many counts of this clonotype. The chain links TRBV14 to TRBJ2-1; 9 positions match TRBD2. V shed 1 base and J 8 bases; nucleotides not matched to a gene: 12. The CDR3 runs to 17 residues. CDR1 and CDR2 from the germline V gene are SGHDN and FVKESK. CDR3 region: CASSQGLLAGRFHEQFF. The CDR3 DNA reads TGTGCCAGCAGCCAAGGCCTGCTAGCGGGAAGGTTTCATGAGCAGTTCTTC.

This clonotype occurred many times. J is TRBJ1-6 and V is TRBV6-1; TRBD1 might be the D (5 bases). Germline V gives CDR1 MNHNS, CDR2 SASEGT. This CDR3 is built from 14 residues. V lost 4 bases to trimming and J lost 5 bases, with 9 bases between them. CDR3 in amino acids: CASSVGADNSPLHF. The CDR3 region has the DNA TGTGCCAGCAGTGTAGGGGCGGATAATTCACCCCTCCACTTT.